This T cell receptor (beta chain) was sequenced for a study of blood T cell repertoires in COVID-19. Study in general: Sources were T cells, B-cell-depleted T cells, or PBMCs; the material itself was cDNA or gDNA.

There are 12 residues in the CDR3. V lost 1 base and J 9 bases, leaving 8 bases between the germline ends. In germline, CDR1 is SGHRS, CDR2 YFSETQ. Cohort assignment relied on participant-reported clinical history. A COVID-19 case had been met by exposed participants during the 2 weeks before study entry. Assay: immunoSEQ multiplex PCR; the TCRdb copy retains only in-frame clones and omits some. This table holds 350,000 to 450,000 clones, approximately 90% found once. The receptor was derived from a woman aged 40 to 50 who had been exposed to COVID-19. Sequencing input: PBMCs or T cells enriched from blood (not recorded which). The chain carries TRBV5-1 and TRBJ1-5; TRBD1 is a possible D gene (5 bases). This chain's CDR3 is CASSLNGGPQHF. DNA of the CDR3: TGCGCCAGCAGCTTGAACGGGGGGCCCCAGCATTTT.